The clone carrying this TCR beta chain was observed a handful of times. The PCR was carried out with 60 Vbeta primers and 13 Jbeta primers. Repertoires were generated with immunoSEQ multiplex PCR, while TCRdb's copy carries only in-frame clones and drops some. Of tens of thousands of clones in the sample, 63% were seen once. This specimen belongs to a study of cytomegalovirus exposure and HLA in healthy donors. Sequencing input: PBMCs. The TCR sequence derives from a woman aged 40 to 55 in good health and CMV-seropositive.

The CDR3 DNA reads as TGTGCCAGCACTTATCGGGCCGGGGAGCTGTTTTTT. Translated, it gives CASTYRAGELFF. This chain uses TRBV7-2 with TRBJ2-2; D is unresolved. This CDR3 spans 12 amino acids. Trimming stripped 7 bases from V and 6 bases from J, with 9 bases between. Germline CDR1 is SGHTA and CDR2 is FQGNSA. The whole variable domain, remainder taken from reference TRBV7-2 and TRBJ2-2, is GAGVSQSPSNKVTEKGKDVELRCDPISGHTALYWYRQSLGQGLEFLIYFQGNSAPDKSGLPSDRFSAERTGGSVSTLTIQRTQQEDSAVYLCASTYRAGELFFGEGSRLTVL.